This TCR beta chain is drawn from a study of shared T cell receptors in the human thymus (dated by TCRdb to about 2021). With respect to the entire study: The study examined how self-reactive, shared T-cell receptor alpha chains are generated in the human thymus.

Comment on this clone: There is no known antigen for this receptor. No per-base quality is available; no much larger clone lies one base away.

Libraries were constructed by the immunoSEQ multiplex PCR assay. TCRdb limited this immuneACCESS table to in-frame rearrangements with V and J called. A share of clones is missing; checked studies link under half to unresolved V genes, and the rest is unexplained. Across this sample there are almost 550,000 clones, with roughly 74% seen only once. The biggest ten clones account for about 0.013% of the sample. The germline V gene yields MNHEY for CDR1 and SVGAGI for CDR2. The cysteine opens and the phenylalanine closes a CDR3 of 11 amino acids. Just the 33-base CDR3 DNA is kept, in frame starting at base 1. V is reduced by 9 bases and J by 4 bases, leaving a spacing of 9 bases between them. These records were also assigned to another study, of human thymus T cells. That second report states: The donors were immunologically healthy infants in Finland who had open corrective cardiac surgery for congenital heart defects. Thymus tissue was collected as surgical resects that were removed during corrective cardiac surgery. Both the thymic and the peripheral blood repertoires appeared to show biased V and J gene segment usage. The related research reported highly overlapping thymic TCR repertoires among unrelated individuals. The study characterized TCR alpha and beta repertoires from about 8 infant thymus samples and four related peripheral blood samples. Donor ages ranged from roughly 6 to 250 days, and the cohort comprised six or seven male and a couple of female infants. After being mechanically released from the tissue, thymocytes were kept at -70 degrees C in pellets of about 8.5-32 million cells. A QIAsymphony instrument was used to extract genomic DNA from the frozen cell pellets. The immunoSEQ multiplex PCR assay was used to amplify the TCRB and TCRAD loci from a standardized amount of quality-controlled genomic DNA. The amplicons covered the V(D)J region and were long enough to include the CDR3 and to identify the V and J genes. Through the commercial immunoSEQ service, the amplicons were sequenced on an Illumina platform. Primer bias and sequencing errors were corrected as previously described, and TCRAD and TCRB were defined on the basis of the IMGT database. Repertoires were analysed with immunoSEQ Analyzer 3.0 and VDJTools, covering basic statistics, V/J segment usage, diversity estimates, rarefaction and pairwise overlap. Diversity was estimated using the Chao1, ChaoE, Efron-Thisted, Shannon and inverse Simpson indices, and was also estimated on datasets down-sampled to the size of the smallest sample. For repertoire overlap, CDR3 nucleotide sequence, V gene and J gene had to match strictly, and clustering was done by Jaccard-based multidimensional scaling. On average, thymus samples yielded 650,000 to 1,000,000 unique TCRB clonotypes, whereas blood samples yielded some 85,000.

The rearranged chain carries TRBV6-5 and TRBJ1-2; the D gene is perhaps TRBD1, on 5 matching bases. The receptor's source is a boy less than two years old with a congenital heart defect. Donor details come from another sample of the same person, matched by shared clones. The material sequenced was thymocytes. The bases read TGTGCCAGTATGACAGCCTATGGCTACACCTTC. Translated, it reads CASMTAYGYTF.